Listed here are 19 T cell receptor beta chains from one sample, sequenced in a study of T cell responses to AZD1222 COVID-19 vaccine. Profiled with immunoSEQ multiplex PCR; TCRdb holds only in-frame clones, not every one. The table shows some 110,000 clones, with roughly 84% occurring only once. The specimen comprised peripheral blood, sampled on day 0 of AZD1222 vaccination. Every receptor here comes from an adult in good health.

The rearrangement joins TRBV6-5 to TRBJ2-1; 10 nucleotides agree with TRBD2. Germline CDR1 is MNHEY and CDR2 is SVGAGI. V was pared by 6 bases and J by 4 bases, with 6 bases of the junction left unmatched. The CDR3 covers 15 residues. CDR3 coding DNA: TGTGCCAGCAGGGCGAGCGGGGGGGTTTACAATGAGCAGTTCTTC. It translates to CASRASGGVYNEQFF.

The chain is built from TRBV28 and TRBJ2-7, with 11 bases identical to TRBD2. This CDR3 has 15 amino acids. V dropped 6 bases and J dropped 6; count of bases not matched to a gene: 10. The germline V gene encodes CDR1 MDHEN and CDR2 SYDVKM. The CDR3 region has the DNA TGTGCCAGCAGCCTTAGCGGGAGGGGAATAAGCGAGCAGTACTTC. Translated, it gives CASSLSGRGISEQYF.

V gene TRBV2 combines with J gene TRBJ2-3; the D is unclear. Trimming left V 3 bases short and J 2 bases short, with 9 bases between. CDR3 length: 14 residues. Germline V CDR1 and CDR2: SNHLY, FYNNEI. The CDR3 here is CASSEPSTTDTQYF. In DNA, the CDR3 is TGTGCCAGCAGTGAGCCTAGTACCACAGATACGCAGTATTTT.

CDR3 protein: CASSDGVTSNQPQHF. The DNA for the CDR3 is TGTGCCAGCAGTGACGGGGTAACGAGCAATCAGCCCCAGCATTTT. The chain employs TRBV2 and TRBJ1-5; D not certain. V lost 3 bases, J lost 1 base, and 10 bases lay in between. This CDR3 is built from 15 residues. Germline-derived CDR1 and CDR2 are SNHLY and FYNNEI.

This chain connects TRBV6-5 to TRBJ2-7; weak D call: TRBD2 (5 bases). Looked up from germline, CDR1 is MNHEY and CDR2 is SVGAGI. V was shortened by 4 bases and J by 7 bases, with 11 bases between the two germline ends. The CDR3 runs 12 residues. CDR3 sequence (DNA): TGTGCCAGCAGTTCCCCGGGGAAGGAGCAGTACTTC. Protein product: CASSSPGKEQYF.

The V call is TRBV28, the J call TRBJ1-4; D ambiguous. The CDR3 runs to 15 residues. V shed 4 bases and J shed 2 bases, with 11 bases lying between them. Germline CDR1 MDHEN, CDR2 SYDVKM. CDR3 sequence reads: CASSSPGGTNEKLFF. For the CDR3, the DNA is TGTGCCAGCAGTTCGCCCGGCGGCACTAATGAAAAACTGTTTTTT.

The chain employs TRBV6-5 and TRBJ1-1, with 9 bases fitting TRBD1. The CDR3 sequence is 15 residues long. In germline, CDR1 is MNHEY, CDR2 SVGAGI. V trimming: 5 bases; J trimming: 3 bases; junction bases outside the gene matches: 7. CDR3 in DNA: TGTGCCAGCAGTAACAGGGGGCTGGGGTACACTGAAGCTTTCTTT. Translating it yields CASSNRGLGYTEAFF.

The chain recombines TRBV2 with TRBJ1-2, with TRBD1 matching 7 bases. V shed 6 bases, J shed 0 bases, and the junction held 7 bases outside the gene matches. Germline loops: CDR1 SNHLY, CDR2 FYNNEI. This CDR3 region has 15 residues. The CDR3 region is CASRGTETPNYGYTF. The CDR3 DNA reads TGTGCCAGCAGGGGGACAGAAACCCCTAACTATGGCTACACCTTC.

The rearrangement joins TRBV6-5 to TRBJ2-3, with unresolved D. The V gene's germline CDR1 is MNHEY and CDR2 SVGAGI. V was trimmed by 4 bases and J by 7 bases, leaving 6 bases between them. This CDR3 region has 11 residues. CDR3 loop: CASSLRNTQYF. The CDR3 nucleotides are TGTGCCAGCAGTTTGAGAAATACGCAGTATTTT.

The chain combines TRBV2 with TRBJ2-7, with 7 bases fitting TRBD1. This CDR3 is 16 amino acids long. Per the germline V gene, CDR1 is SNHLY and CDR2 is FYNNEI. V shed 2 bases, J shed 7 bases, and the junction held 14 bases outside the gene matches. The CDR3 DNA sequence: TGTGCCAGCAGTGAAAGGGGGCAGTCCCTGGTTGAAGAGCAGTACTTC. The encoded protein is CASSERGQSLVEEQYF. Based on the CDR3 plus reference TRBV2 and TRBJ2-7, the full variable domain is EPEVTQTPSHQVTQMGQEVILRCVPISNHLYFYWYRQILGQKVEFLVSFYNNEISEKSEIFDDQFSVERPDGSNFTLKIRSTKLEDSAMYFCASSERGQSLVEEQYFGPGTRLTVT.

The V gene is TRBV27, the J gene TRBJ2-2; D call uncertain. This CDR3 comprises 14 residues. V lost 6 bases and J lost 1, with 9 bases in between. CDR1 is MNHEY, CDR2 SMNVEV, per germline (reference sequence). CDR3 bases: TGTGCCAGCAGGACCTCGAGGAACACCGGGGAGCTGTTTTTT. Its translation: CASRTSRNTGELFF.

Written as DNA, the CDR3 is TGTGCCAGCAGCGACCCAGCAGGAGACTTAAAAAACACCATATATTTT. Translating gives CASSDPAGDLKNTIYF. The V call is TRBV28, the J call TRBJ1-3; D remains unclear. Per the germline V gene, CDR1 is MDHEN and CDR2 is SYDVKM. The CDR3 extends over 16 amino acids. V was trimmed by 6 bases and J by 6 bases, leaving 21 bases between them.

The chain is built from TRBV2 and TRBJ1-5; a weak D match, TRBD1 (5 bases). Trimming shortened V by 7 bases and J by 4 bases, and 11 bases separated the two germline ends. CDR1 and CDR2 from the germline V gene are SNHLY and FYNNEI. This CDR3 is 13 amino acids long. DNA for the CDR3: TGTGCCAGCACCGTGCAGGGTAATCAGCCCCAGCATTTT. Translated: CASTVQGNQPQHF.

This clone has only one observation. The rearrangement uses TRBV29-1 and TRBJ2-3, with 14 bases lining up with TRBD2. The junction had 11 bases not matched to a gene; V was cut back by 4 bases and J by 11 bases. CDR3 length: 15 amino acids. CDR1 is SQVTM and CDR2 is ANQGSEA in the germline V gene. DNA for the CDR3: TGCAGCGTTGTGGGGACTAGCGGGAGTTGGAGCGGGCAGTATTTT. Translating it yields CSVVGTSGSWSGQYF.

This chain joins TRBV12-3 or TRBV12-4 and TRBJ1-5; D is undetermined. The CDR3 is 13 residues long. Between the trimmed V and J ends, which lost 5 bases and 4 bases, there was a span of 9 bases. CDR3: CASSIRENQPQHF. The CDR3 coding sequence is TGTGCCAGCAGTATCCGGGAGAATCAGCCCCAGCATTTT.

This rearrangement joins TRBV28 to TRBJ1-2, with D possibly matching TRBD1 (6 bases). The CDR3 has 12 residues. Trimming left V 7 bases short and J 8 bases short, with 14 bases between. From germline, CDR1 is MDHEN and CDR2 SYDVKM. CDR3 sequence: CASKQGSRGYTF. For the CDR3, the DNA is TGTGCCAGCAAACAGGGAAGCCGGGGCTACACCTTC.

The chain employs TRBV12-3 or TRBV12-4 and TRBJ1-5; unclear D gene. The V gene lost 6 bases and the J gene lost 0 bases, with 6 bases spanning the gap. The CDR3 spans 13 residues. CDR3 nucleotides: TGTGCCAGCAGCCCGTATAGCAATCAGCCCCAGCATTTT. Translation: CASSPYSNQPQHF.

This clone showed up just once. The germline gene is not matched at one end of the junction; a read error may be the cause. At the DNA level, this CDR3 is encoded by other sequences in the same sample as well. The chain employs TRBV28 and TRBJ1-5; D is unclear. Germline assignment: CDR1 MDHEN and CDR2 SYDVKM. The CDR3 extends over 12 amino acids. The CDR3 nucleotides are TGTGCCAGCAGTCTATGGGGTCAGCCCCAGCATTTT. It codes for CASSLWGQPQHF. Supplemented by reference TRBV28 and TRBJ1-5, the full variable domain reads DVKVTQSSRYLVKRTGEKVFLECVQDMDHENMFWYRQDPGLGLRLIYFSYDVKMKEKGDIPEGYSVSREKKERFSLILESASTNQTSMYLCASSLWGQPQHFGDGTRLSIL.

This clone occurred once. J is TRBJ2-5 and V is TRBV7-3, with D maybe TRBD1 (6 bases). CDR3 length: 13 residues. Germline V lookup: CDR1 SGHTA, CDR2 FQGTGA. V gave up 4 bases and J gave up 5 bases, with 11 bases separating them. As DNA, the CDR3 is TGTGCCAGCAGCTCCGGACAGTACGAGACCCAGTACTTC. This gives the protein CASSSGQYETQYF.